This TCR beta chain was sequenced for a study of a mutant IDH1 vaccine in newly diagnosed glioma. Study summary: Beforehand, treatment had been radiotherapy, temozolomide, or both; the majority received both. Findings of the study overall: In 93.3% of patients, immune responses induced by the vaccine occurred. Pseudoprogression seemed unlinked to shifts in top peripheral T cell clonotypes.

Deletions cut 4 bases from V and 10 bases from J, with 17 bases between. The CDR3 totals 15 residues. Germline CDR1 and CDR2: SNHLY and FYNNEI. The time point denotes: baseline, week 1 (first vaccination visit). The treatment was: pre-vaccination baseline after standard-of-care therapy. Astrocytomas found in donors were new, WHO grade 3 or 4, IDH1-mutant and ATRX-lost. The assay was immunoSEQ multiplex PCR, and TCRdb's table has in-frame clones only and misses some. This table holds about 96,000 clones, about 80% found once. This clone has a handful of counts. Its specificity is unknown. The rearrangement links TRBV2 to TRBJ1-6, with no clear D. The sample here was PBMCs, taken from a glioma patient treated with radiotherapy, temozolomide or both. This clonotype was obtained from a middle-aged man with glioma. For the CDR3, the DNA is TGTGCCAGCAGTGTAGGTAGGCAGGACTTCTCACCCCTCCACTTT. Its translation is CASSVGRQDFSPLHF.